This T cell receptor (beta chain) was sequenced in a study of blood T cell repertoires in COVID-19. Background on the study: Some COVID-19 samples were acute and others convalescent; all came from the United States, Italy and Spain. T cells, B-cell-depleted T cells, or PBMCs provided the cDNA or gDNA that served as material.

The junction had 9 bases not matched to a gene; V was cut back by 6 bases and J by 0 bases. Germline CDR1 SGHVS, CDR2 FNYEAQ. The CDR3 covers 16 residues. Original data processing: Amplifying reference gene primers gave estimates of nucleated cell counts. The table came from immunoSEQ multiplex PCR; TCRdb's copy has only in-frame clones and leaves some out. V, J and clone size were drawn from that table, and D and trimming were deduced from the DNA. Found here are some 65,000 clones, approximately 86% of them singletons; the top ten hold 15% to 20%. Seattle patient enrollment occurred during active infection, with longitudinal follow-up thereafter.

The TCR was taken from a middle-aged man with COVID-19, enrolled during active disease. Source material: peripheral blood. V is TRBV7-6 and J is TRBJ2-3; 7 bases are shared with TRBD1. The chain's CDR3 is CASREGAYSSTDTQYF. CDR3 DNA sequence: TGTGCCAGCAGAGAGGGGGCCTATTCTAGCACAGATACGCAGTATTTT. The full variable domain, its missing parts supplied by reference TRBV7-6 and TRBJ2-3, is GAGVSQSPRYKVTKRGQDVALRCDPISGHVSLYWYRQALGQGPEFLTYFNYEAQQDKSGLPNDRFSAERPEGSISTLTIQRTEQRDSAMYRCASREGAYSSTDTQYFGPGTRLTVL.